This TCR beta chain is from a study of read filtering for tumor transcriptome and immune sequencing. At the level of the study: Among patients, 17 to 20 were male and some 15 female, aged about 45 to 85 (mean approximately 60). By R-ISS, stages I, II and III held around 8, 16 and 7 patients.

Many counts were recorded for this clonotype. The CDR3 has 14 amino acids. Germline V gives CDR1 SQVTM, CDR2 ANQGSEA. V lost 5 bases and J lost 5; bases outside the gene matches: 9. At the time of active disease, bone marrow was collected from every patient. The library was built from approximately 400 ng RNA with molecular barcoded adaptors for alpha/delta and beta/gamma chains. TCRdb recomputed calls from the reads with MiXCR, one row per CDR3 protein. Of tens of thousands of distinct CDR3 sequences detected, around a fifth appear once; the ten largest clones hold roughly 15%. This sequence originates from a donor aged 40 or over with multiple myeloma. The chain is built from TRBV29-1 and TRBJ2-3, with 8 nucleotides matching TRBD1. Sequenced input: a population of CD138-negative cells sorted from bone marrow. CDR3 protein: CSVSSGGSGDTQYF. The CDR3 DNA sequence: TGCAGCGTTTCGTCAGGGGGCTCAGGAGATACGCAGTATTTT.